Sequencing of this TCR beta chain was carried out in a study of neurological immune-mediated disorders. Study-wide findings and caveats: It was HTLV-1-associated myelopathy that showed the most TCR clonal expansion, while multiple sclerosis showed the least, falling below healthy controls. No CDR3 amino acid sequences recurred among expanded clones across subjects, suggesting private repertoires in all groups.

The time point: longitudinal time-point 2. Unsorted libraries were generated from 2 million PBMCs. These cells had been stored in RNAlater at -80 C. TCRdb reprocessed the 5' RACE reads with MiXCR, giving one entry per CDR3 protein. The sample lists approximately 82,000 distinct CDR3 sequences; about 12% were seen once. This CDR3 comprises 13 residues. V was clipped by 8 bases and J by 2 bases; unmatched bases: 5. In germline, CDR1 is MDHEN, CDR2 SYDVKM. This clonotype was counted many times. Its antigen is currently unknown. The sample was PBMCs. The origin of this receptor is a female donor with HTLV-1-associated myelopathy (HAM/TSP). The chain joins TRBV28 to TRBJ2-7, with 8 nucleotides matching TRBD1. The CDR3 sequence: CASQWTGPYEQYF. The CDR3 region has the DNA TGTGCCAGCCAATGGACAGGGCCCTACGAGCAGTACTTC.